This TCR beta chain was documented in a study of vaccination and CD4 T cells after COVID-19. Overall study: For control cultures, the treatment was a CEFX pool, an HIV-1 Nef pool, or no peptide.

Study-level findings and limits: The authors identified 304 of 307 vaccine-specific clones in convalescent patients as spike mono-reactive.

Trimming cost V 5 bases and J 5 bases; bases outside gene matches: 8. CDR1 and CDR2 (germline): SGHAT, FQNNGV. CDR3 length: 14 amino acids. Cultured CD4+ T cells had their DNA profiled by the Oncomine TCR Beta short-read assay. A single record per CDR3 protein comes from TCRdb applying MiXCR to the PCR reads. The data contain roughly 22,000 distinct CDR3 sequences, 32% of them singletons. The treatment: roughly nine-day PBMC culture with coronavirus spike peptide pools or control peptides (ViraFEST assay). As concerns this clonotype: As yet, its antigen is unknown.

The chain carries TRBV11-2 and TRBJ2-5; TRBD1 matches 7 bases. Sequences were obtained from cultured CD4+ T cells from blood. This receptor was obtained from a human donor with COVID-19. Here the CDR3 reads CASSRNRGLETQYF. DNA for the CDR3: TGTGCCAGCAGCCGAAACAGGGGTTTGGAGACCCAGTACTTC. The full variable domain, its missing parts supplied by reference TRBV11-2 and TRBJ2-5, is EAGVAQSPRYKIIEKRQSVAFWCNPISGHATLYWYQQILGQGPKLLIQFQNNGVVDDSQLPKDRFSAERLKGVDSTLKIQPAKLEDSAVYLCASSRNRGLETQYFGPGTRLLVL.